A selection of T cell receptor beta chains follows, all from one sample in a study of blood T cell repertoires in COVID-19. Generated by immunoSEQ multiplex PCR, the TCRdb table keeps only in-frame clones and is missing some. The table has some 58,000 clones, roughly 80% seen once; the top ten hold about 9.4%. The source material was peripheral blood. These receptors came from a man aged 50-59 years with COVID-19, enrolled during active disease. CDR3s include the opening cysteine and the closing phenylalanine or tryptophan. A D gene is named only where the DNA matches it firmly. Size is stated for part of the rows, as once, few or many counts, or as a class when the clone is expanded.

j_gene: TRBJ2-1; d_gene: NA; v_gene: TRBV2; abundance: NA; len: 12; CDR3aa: CASRPGHHEQFF; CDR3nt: TGTGCCAGCAGACCGGGACACCATGAGCAGTTCTTC
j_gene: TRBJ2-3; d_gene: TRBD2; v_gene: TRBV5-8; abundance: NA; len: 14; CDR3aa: CATGEGLGGDTQYF; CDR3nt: TGTGCCACCGGGGAGGGCCTAGGAGGAGATACGCAGTATTTT
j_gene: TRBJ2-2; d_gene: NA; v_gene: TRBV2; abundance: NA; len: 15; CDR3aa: CASSQGPLGSGELFF; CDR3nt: TGTGCCAGCAGCCAGGGGCCACTAGGGTCCGGGGAGCTGTTTTTT
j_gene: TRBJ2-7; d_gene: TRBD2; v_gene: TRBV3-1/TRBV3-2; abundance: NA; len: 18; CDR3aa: CASSLGRASGKGNYEQYF; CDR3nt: TGTGCCAGCAGCCTAGGGCGCGCTAGCGGGAAGGGAAACTACGAGCAGTACTTC
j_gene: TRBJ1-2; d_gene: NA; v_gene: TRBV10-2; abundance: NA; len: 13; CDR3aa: CASSEREYYGYTF; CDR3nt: TGCGCCAGCAGTGAGCGGGAGTACTATGGCTACACCTTC
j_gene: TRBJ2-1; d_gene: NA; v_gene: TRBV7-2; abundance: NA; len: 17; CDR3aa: CASSLASSGSSYNEQFF; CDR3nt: TGTGCCAGCAGCTTAGCGAGTAGCGGTAGCTCCTACAATGAGCAGTTCTTC
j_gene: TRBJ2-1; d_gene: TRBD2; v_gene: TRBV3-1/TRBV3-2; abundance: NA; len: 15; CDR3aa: CASSQASGRDNEQFF; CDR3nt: TGTGCCAGCAGCCAAGCCAGCGGGAGGGACAATGAGCAGTTCTTC
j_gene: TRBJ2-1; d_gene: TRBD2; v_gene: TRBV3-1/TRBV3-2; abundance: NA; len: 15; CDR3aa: CASSQVLGTNNEQFF; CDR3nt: TGTGCCAGCAGCCAGGTACTCGGGACTAACAATGAGCAGTTCTTC
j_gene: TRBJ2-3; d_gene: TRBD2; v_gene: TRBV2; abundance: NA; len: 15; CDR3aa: CASTTSGEYTDTQYF; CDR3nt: TGTGCCAGCACGACTAGCGGGGAATACACAGATACGCAGTATTTT
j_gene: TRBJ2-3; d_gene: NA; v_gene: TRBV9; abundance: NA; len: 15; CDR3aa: CASSVRGTFTDTQYF; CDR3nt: TGTGCCAGCAGCGTACGCGGGACCTTCACAGATACGCAGTATTTT
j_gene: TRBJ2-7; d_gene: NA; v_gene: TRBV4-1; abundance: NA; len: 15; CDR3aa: CASSQGREGRNEQYF; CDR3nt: TGCGCCAGCAGCCAGGGTAGAGAGGGGAGGAACGAGCAGTACTTC
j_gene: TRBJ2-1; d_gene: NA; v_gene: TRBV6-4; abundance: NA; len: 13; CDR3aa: CASPPQGGNEQFF; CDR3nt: TGTGCCAGCCCACCCCAGGGGGGAAATGAGCAGTTCTTC
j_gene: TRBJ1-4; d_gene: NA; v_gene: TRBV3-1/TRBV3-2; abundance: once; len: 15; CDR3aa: CASSQDVGVGEKLFF; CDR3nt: TGTGCCAGCAGCCAAGATGTAGGGGTAGGCGAAAAACTGTTTTTT
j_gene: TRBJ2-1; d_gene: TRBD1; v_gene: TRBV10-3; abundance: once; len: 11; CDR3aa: CAISPDRGQFF; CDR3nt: TGTGCCATCAGTCCTGACAGGGGGCAGTTCTTC
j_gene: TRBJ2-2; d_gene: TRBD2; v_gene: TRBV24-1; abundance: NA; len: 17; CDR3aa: CATSESGLAGTPGELFF; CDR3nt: TGTGCCACCAGTGAATCGGGACTAGCGGGAACTCCCGGGGAGCTGTTTTTT
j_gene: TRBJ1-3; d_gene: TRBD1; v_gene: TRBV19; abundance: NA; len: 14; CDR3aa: CASRDRVSGNTIYF; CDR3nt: TGTGCCAGTCGGGACAGGGTTTCTGGAAACACCATATATTTT
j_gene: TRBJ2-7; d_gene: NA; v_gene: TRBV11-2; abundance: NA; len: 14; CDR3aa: CASSPVGGLGEQYF; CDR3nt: TGTGCCAGCAGCCCAGTTGGGGGGTTAGGAGAGCAGTACTTC
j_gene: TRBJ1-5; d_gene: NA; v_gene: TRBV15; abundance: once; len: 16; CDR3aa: CATSRDGGAGNQPQHF; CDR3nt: TGTGCCACCAGCAGAGATGGGGGGGCTGGCAATCAGCCCCAGCATTTT
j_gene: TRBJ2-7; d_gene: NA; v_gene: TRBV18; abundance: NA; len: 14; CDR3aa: CASSPIPGVSEQYF; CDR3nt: TGTGCCAGCTCACCCATCCCGGGGGTAAGCGAGCAGTACTTC
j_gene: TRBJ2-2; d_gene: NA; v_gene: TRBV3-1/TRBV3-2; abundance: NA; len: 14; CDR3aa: CASSQSANTGELFF; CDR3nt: TGTGCCAGCAGCCAATCCGCGAACACCGGGGAGCTGTTTTTT
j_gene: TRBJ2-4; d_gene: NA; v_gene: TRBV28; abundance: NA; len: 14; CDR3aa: CASSFRGLGNIQYF; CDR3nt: TGTGCCAGCAGTTTCAGGGGATTGGGTAACATTCAGTACTTC
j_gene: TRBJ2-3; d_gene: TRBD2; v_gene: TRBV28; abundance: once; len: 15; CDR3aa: CASSSPSGGTDTQYF; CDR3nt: TGTGCCAGCAGCTCCCCAAGCGGGGGCACAGATACGCAGTATTTT
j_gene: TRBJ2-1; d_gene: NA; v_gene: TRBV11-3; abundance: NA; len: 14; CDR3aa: CASKMGASSNEQFF; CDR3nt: TGTGCCAGCAAAATGGGAGCTAGTTCTAATGAGCAGTTCTTC
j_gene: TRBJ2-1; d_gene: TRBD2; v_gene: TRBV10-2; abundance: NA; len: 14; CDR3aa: CASSTSGRGNEQFF; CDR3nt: TGCGCCAGCAGTACTAGCGGGAGGGGTAATGAGCAGTTCTTC
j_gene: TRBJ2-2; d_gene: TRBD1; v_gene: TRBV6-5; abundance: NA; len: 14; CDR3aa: CASSYTTGVRELFF; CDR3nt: TGTGCCAGCAGTTACACGACAGGGGTACGGGAGCTGTTTTTT
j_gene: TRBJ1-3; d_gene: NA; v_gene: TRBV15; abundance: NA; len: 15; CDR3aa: CATSPRTASGNTIYF; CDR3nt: TGTGCCACCAGCCCGCGGACAGCCTCTGGAAACACCATATATTTT
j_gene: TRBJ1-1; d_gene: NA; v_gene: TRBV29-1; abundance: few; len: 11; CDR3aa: CSVQSPGYAFF; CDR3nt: TGCAGCGTTCAGTCCCCGGGGTACGCTTTCTTT
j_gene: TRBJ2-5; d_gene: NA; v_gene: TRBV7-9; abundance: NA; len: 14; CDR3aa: CASSFFRVEETQYF; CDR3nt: TGTGCCAGCAGCTTCTTTAGAGTCGAAGAGACCCAGTACTTC
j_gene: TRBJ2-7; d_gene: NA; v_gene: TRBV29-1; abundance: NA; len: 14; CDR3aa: CSVEGDRRTYEQYF; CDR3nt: TGCAGCGTTGAGGGAGACAGGCGAACCTACGAGCAGTACTTC
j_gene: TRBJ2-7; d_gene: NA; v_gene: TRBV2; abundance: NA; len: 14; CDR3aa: CASNVQGGEYEQYF; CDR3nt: TGTGCCAGCAACGTACAGGGGGGGGAATACGAGCAGTACTTC
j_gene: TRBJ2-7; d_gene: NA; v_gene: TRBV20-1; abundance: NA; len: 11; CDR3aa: CSPNLRSEQYF; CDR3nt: TGCAGTCCTAATCTTCGGAGCGAGCAGTACTTC
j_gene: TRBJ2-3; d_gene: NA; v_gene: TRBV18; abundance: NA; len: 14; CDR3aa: CASSPNGKTDTQYF; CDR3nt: TGTGCCAGCTCACCGAACGGGAAGACAGATACGCAGTATTTT
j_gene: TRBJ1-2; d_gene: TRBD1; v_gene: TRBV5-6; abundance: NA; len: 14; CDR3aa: CASSLGQGASGYTF; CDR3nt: TGTGCCAGCAGCTTGGGACAGGGGGCATCTGGCTACACCTTC
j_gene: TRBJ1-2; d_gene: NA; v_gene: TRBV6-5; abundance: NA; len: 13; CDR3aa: CASRQQGESGYTF; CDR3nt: TGTGCCAGCAGACAACAGGGCGAGAGTGGCTACACCTTC
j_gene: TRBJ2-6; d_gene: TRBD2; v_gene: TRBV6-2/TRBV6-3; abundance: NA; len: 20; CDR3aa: CASSLTGTSGMGSGANVLTF; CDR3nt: TGTGCCAGCAGCCTAACCGGGACTAGCGGGATGGGCTCTGGGGCCAACGTCCTGACTTTC
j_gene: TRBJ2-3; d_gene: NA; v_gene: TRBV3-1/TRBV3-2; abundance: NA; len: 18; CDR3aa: CASSPRLPLRESTDTQYF; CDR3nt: TGTGCCAGCAGCCCCCGTCTCCCTTTGCGGGAAAGCACAGATACGCAGTATTTT
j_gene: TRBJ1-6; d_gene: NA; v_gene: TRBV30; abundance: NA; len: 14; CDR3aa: CAWSEGRATSPLHF; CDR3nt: TGTGCCTGGAGTGAGGGGAGGGCAACTTCACCCCTCCACTTT
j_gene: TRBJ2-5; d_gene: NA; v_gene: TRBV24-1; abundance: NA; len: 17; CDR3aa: CATSDSLPGASPETQYF; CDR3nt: TGTGCCACCAGTGATTCCCTCCCGGGAGCCTCCCCAGAGACCCAGTACTTC
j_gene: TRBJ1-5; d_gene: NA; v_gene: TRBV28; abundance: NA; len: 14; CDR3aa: CASSRAHSNQPQHF; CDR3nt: TGTGCCAGCTCGAGAGCTCATAGCAATCAGCCCCAGCATTTT
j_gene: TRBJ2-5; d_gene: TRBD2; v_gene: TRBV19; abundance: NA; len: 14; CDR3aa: CASSTTGGQETQYF; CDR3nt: TGTGCCAGTAGTACGACGGGAGGGCAAGAGACCCAGTACTTC
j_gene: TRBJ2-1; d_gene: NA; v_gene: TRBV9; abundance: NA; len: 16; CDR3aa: CASSVDPGGGYNEQFF; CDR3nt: TGTGCCAGCAGCGTAGATCCCGGGGGAGGTTACAATGAGCAGTTCTTC
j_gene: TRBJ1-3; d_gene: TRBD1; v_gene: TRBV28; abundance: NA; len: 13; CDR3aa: CASSPGGRQTIYF; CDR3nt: TGTGCCAGCAGTCCAGGGGGACGGCAGACCATATATTTT
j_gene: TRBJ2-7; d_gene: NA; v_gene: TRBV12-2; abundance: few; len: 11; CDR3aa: CANLRAYEQYF; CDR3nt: TGTGCAAACCTTCGAGCCTACGAGCAGTACTTC
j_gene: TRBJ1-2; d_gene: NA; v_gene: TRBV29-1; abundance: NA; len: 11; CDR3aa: CSVGKSNGYTF; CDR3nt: TGCAGCGTTGGTAAGAGTAATGGCTACACCTTC
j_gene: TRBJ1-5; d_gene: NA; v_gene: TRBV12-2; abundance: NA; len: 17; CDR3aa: CASRIRGELYSNQPQHF; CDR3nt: TGTGCAAGTCGCATCAGGGGGGAACTGTATAGCAATCAGCCCCAGCATTTT
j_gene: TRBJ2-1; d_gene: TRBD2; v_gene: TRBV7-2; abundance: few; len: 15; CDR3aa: CASSSGLAGQGEQFF; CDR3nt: TGTGCCAGCAGCTCTGGACTAGCGGGACAAGGTGAGCAGTTCTTC
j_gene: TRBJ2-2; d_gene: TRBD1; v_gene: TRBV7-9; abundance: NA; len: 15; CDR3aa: CASSLWTGNTGELFF; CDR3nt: TGTGCCAGCAGCTTATGGACAGGGAACACCGGGGAGCTGTTTTTT
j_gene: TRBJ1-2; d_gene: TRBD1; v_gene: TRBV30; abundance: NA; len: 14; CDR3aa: CAWSIGTVGYGYTF; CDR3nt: TGTGCCTGGAGTATTGGGACAGTCGGCTATGGCTACACCTTC
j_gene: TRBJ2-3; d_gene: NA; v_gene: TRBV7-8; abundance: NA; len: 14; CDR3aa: CASSLVAGTDTQYF; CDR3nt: TGTGCCAGCAGCTTAGTGGCGGGAACAGATACGCAGTATTTT
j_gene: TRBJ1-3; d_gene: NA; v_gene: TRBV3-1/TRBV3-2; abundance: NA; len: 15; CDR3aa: CASSQDSGSGNTIYF; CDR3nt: TGTGCCAGCAGCCAAGATTCAGGGTCTGGAAACACCATATATTTT
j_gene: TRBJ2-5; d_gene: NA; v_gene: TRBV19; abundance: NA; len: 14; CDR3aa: CASSMNPGKETQYF; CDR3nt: TGTGCCAGTAGTATGAACCCGGGAAAGGAGACCCAGTACTTC
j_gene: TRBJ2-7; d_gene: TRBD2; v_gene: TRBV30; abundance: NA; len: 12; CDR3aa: CAWTSGGYEQYF; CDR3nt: TGTGCCTGGACTAGCGGAGGCTACGAGCAGTACTTC
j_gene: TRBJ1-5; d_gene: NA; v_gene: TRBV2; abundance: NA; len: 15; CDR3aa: CASSVGGRANQPQHF; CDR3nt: TGTGCCAGCAGTGTAGGAGGGAGGGCCAATCAGCCCCAGCATTTT
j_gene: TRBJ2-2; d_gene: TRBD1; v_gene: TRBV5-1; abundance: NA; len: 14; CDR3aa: CASSSQGAVGELFF; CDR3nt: TGCGCCAGCAGCTCGCAGGGGGCCGTCGGGGAGCTGTTTTTT
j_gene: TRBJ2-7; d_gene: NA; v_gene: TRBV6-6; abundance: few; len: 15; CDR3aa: CASSDTGTYTYEQYF; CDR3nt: TGTGCCAGCAGTGATACCGGGACTTACACCTACGAGCAGTACTTC
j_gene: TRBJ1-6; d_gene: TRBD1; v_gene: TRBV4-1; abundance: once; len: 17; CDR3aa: CASSQDPRDSNNSPLHF; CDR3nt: TGCGCCAGCAGCCAAGACCCCCGGGACAGCAATAATTCACCCCTCCACTTT
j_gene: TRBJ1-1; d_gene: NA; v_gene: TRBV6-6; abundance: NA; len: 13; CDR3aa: CASQGHLGTEAFF; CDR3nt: TGTGCCAGCCAGGGACATCTGGGAACTGAAGCTTTCTTT
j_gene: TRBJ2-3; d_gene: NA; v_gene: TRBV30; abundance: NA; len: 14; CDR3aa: CAWNRLLATDTQYF; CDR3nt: TGTGCCTGGAACCGACTCCTTGCCACAGATACGCAGTATTTT